The source of this T cell receptor (beta chain) is a study of blood T cell repertoires in COVID-19. Overall study: Donors in the United States, Italy and Spain gave samples during acute or convalescent COVID-19. PBMCs, B-cell-depleted T cells, or T cells were the source of the cDNA or gDNA that made up the material.

Original handling: It was from reference gene primer amplification that nucleated cell counts were estimated. Clones were sequenced by immunoSEQ multiplex PCR, and TCRdb holds only the in-frame ones, with some missing. V, J and clone size derive from that table, while D and trimming were established from the DNA sequence. The repertoire holds about 240,000 clones, with around 87% as singletons. This CDR3 has 14 residues. Trimming took 4 bases from V and 6 from J; bases not matched to a gene: 6. The V gene's germline CDR1 is LGHDT and CDR2 YNNKEL (reference sequence). The clonotype originates from an older woman with active or convalescent COVID-19. What was sequenced was peripheral blood. The rearrangement uses TRBV3-1 (or the pseudogene TRBV3-2) and TRBJ1-3, with 7 positions matching TRBD1. In nucleotides, the CDR3 is TGTGCCAGCAGCCCTTACAGGGGAGTAAACACCATATATTTT. Protein: CASSPYRGVNTIYF.